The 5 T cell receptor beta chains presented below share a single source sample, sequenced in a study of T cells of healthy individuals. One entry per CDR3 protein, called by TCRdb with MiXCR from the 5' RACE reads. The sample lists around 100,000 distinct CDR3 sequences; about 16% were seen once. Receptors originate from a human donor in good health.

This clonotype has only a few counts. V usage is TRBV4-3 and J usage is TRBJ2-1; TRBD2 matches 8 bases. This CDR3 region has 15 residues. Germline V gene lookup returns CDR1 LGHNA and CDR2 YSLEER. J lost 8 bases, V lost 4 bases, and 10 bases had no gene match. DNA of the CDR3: TGCGCCAGCAGCCCCCTGGCGGGAGGTCGGTATGAGCAGTTCTTC. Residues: CASSPLAGGRYEQFF.

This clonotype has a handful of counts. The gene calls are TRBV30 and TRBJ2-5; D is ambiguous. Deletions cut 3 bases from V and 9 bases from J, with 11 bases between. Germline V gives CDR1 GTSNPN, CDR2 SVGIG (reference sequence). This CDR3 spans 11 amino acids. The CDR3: CAWSGGEAQYF. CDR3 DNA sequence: TGTGCCTGGAGCGGCGGTGAGGCCCAGTACTTC. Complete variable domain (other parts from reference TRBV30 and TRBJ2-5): SQTIHQWPATLVQPVGSPLSLECTVEGTSNPNLYWYRQAAGRGLQLLFYSVGIGQISSEVPQNLSASRPQDRQFILSSKKLLLSDSGFYLCAWSGGEAQYFGPGTRLLVL.

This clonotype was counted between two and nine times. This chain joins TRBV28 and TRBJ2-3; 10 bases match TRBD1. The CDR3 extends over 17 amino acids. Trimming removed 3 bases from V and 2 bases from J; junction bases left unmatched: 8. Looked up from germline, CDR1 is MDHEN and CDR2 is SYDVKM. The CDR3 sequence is CASSFRDRGSLTDTQYF. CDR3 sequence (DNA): TGTGCCAGCAGTTTTCGGGACAGGGGAAGCCTCACAGATACGCAGTATTTT.

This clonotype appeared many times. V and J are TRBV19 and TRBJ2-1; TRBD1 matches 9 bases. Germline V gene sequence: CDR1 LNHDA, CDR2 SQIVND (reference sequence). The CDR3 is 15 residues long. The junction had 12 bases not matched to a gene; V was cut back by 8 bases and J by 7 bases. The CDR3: CASSLRDRVGNEQFF. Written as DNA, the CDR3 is TGTGCCAGTTCCCTCCGGGACAGGGTCGGGAATGAGCAGTTCTTC.

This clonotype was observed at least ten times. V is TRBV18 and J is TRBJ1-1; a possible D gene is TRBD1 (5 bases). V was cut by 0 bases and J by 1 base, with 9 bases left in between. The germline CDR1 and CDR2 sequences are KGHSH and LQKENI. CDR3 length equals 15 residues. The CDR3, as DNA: TGTGCCAGCTCACCACCGAGGGGCAGGAACACTGAAGCTTTCTTT. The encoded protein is CASSPPRGRNTEAFF.